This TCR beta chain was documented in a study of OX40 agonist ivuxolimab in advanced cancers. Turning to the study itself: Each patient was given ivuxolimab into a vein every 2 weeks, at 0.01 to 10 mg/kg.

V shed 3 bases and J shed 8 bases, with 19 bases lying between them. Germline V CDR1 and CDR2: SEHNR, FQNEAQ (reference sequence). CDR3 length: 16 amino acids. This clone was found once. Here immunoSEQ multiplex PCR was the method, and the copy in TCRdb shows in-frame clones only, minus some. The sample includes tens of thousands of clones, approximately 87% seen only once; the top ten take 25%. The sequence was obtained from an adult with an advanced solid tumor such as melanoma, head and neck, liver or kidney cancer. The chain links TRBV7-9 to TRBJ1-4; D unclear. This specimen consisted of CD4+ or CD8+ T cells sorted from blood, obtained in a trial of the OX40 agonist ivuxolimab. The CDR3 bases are TGTGCCAGCAGCTTGGGTTTTGAGGGTCGACGCGAAAAACTGTTTTTT. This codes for CASSLGFEGRREKLFF.